Listed below are T cell receptor beta chains from one sample, sequenced in a study of T cell repertoires in cytomegalovirus infection. Their cognate antigens are unknown. TCRdb redid the calling of the reads with MiXCR, one entry per CDR3 protein. The sample has some 920,000 distinct CDR3 sequences; around 30% are singletons. Specimen: cultured CD8+ T cells from PBMCs, collected from culture after CMV antigen stimulation. The receptors here all came from a human donor in good health (CMV status not recorded). Some clones in this sample may be carry-over from other donors' samples. The CDR3 runs from the conserved cysteine through the conserved F or W. D genes are given only for firm matches. Clone size appears in some rows only: once, few, many, or a class for an expanded clone.

v_call,j_call,clone_size,d_call,cdr3_aa,cdr3_nt
TRBV28,TRBJ1-5,.,.,CARTPIWRPQHF,TGTGCCAGGACCCCCATTTGGCGGCCCCAGCATTTT
TRBV12-3/TRBV12-4,TRBJ2-2,.,.,CASTWWRGPENTGELFF,TGTGCCAGCACTTGGTGGCGGGGGCCGGAGAACACCGGGGAGCTGTTTTTT
TRBV27,TRBJ2-6,.,TRBD1,CASSASQGEMTNVLTF,TGTGCCAGCAGTGCTTCCCAGGGGGAAATGACCAACGTCCTGACTTTC
TRBV27,TRBJ1-4,.,.,CASSHNGESEKLFF,TGTGCCAGCAGCCATAATGGGGAGAGTGAAAAACTGTTTTTT
TRBV12-3/TRBV12-4,TRBJ1-6,many,TRBD1,CASSWTGEDSPLHF,TGTGCCAGCAGTTGGACAGGGGAAGATTCACCCCTCCACTTT
TRBV7-6,TRBJ1-1,.,.,CASDFSSPEAFF,TGTGCCAGCGACTTCAGCTCCCCTGAAGCTTTCTTT
TRBV12-3/TRBV12-4,TRBJ2-1,few,.,CASSFQGVYNEQFF,TGTGCTAGCAGCTTCCAAGGGGTATACAATGAGCAGTTCTTC
TRBV19,TRBJ2-1,few,TRBD2,CASSMTSGGAAYNEQFF,TGTGCCAGTAGTATGACTAGCGGGGGAGCCGCGTACAATGAGCAGTTCTTC
TRBV7-9,TRBJ1-5,.,TRBD1,CASSGTGRHQPQHF,TGTGCCAGCAGCGGGACAGGCCGGCATCAGCCCCAGCATTTT
TRBV6-1,TRBJ2-7,.,.,CASSEGTAYEQYF,TGTGCCAGCAGTGAAGGGACAGCCTACGAGCAGTACTTC
TRBV5-1,TRBJ1-1,.,.,CASSWGGIQQGSEAFF,TGCGCCAGCAGCTGGGGTGGAATACAACAGGGTTCTGAAGCTTTCTTT
TRBV6-4,TRBJ1-1,few,TRBD1,CASRPGGATEAFF,TGTGCCAGCAGGCCAGGGGGTGCCACTGAAGCTTTCTTT
TRBV5-1,TRBJ2-6,once,TRBD1,CASSLGQGAPGANVLTF,TGCGCCAGCAGCTTGGGACAGGGGGCGCCTGGGGCCAACGTCCTGACTTTC
TRBV6-8,TRBJ1-1,few,.,CASSTGLRGEAFF,TGTGCCAGCAGCACAGGCCTCCGGGGTGAAGCTTTCTTT
TRBV7-8,TRBJ2-5,many,.,CASSFILGEETQYF,TGTGCCAGCAGCTTTATACTTGGAGAAGAGACCCAGTACTTC
TRBV28,TRBJ2-3,.,TRBD2,CASSPVGAGVSDTQYF,TGTGCCAGCAGTCCAGTGGGAGCGGGGGTCTCAGATACGCAGTATTTT
TRBV27,TRBJ1-5,.,TRBD1,CASSLTPTGEQPQHF,TGTGCCAGCAGTTTAACCCCTACAGGGGAACAGCCCCAGCATTTT
TRBV28,TRBJ2-2,.,.,CASSFSTGPTGELFF,TGTGCCAGCAGTTTTTCGACAGGTCCCACCGGGGAGCTGTTTTTT
TRBV27,TRBJ2-7,few,.,CASSFTGAPTYEQYF,TGTGCCAGCAGTTTTACAGGCGCCCCTACCTACGAGCAGTACTTC
TRBV7-6,TRBJ1-2,.,TRBD1,CASSSGTESFYGYTF,TGTGCTAGCAGCTCCGGGACAGAGAGCTTCTATGGCTACACCTTC
TRBV15,TRBJ1-1,.,.,CATSRDLSWSTEAFF,TGTGCCACCAGCAGAGATTTGAGTTGGAGCACTGAAGCTTTCTTT
TRBV7-2,TRBJ1-6,.,.,CASSPDGGPTINSPLHF,TGTGCCAGCAGCCCAGACGGGGGGCCTACGATCAATTCACCCCTCCACTTT
TRBV6-4,TRBJ1-1,.,.,CASSRTAQLNTEAFF,TGTGCCAGCAGCAGGACCGCCCAATTGAACACTGAAGCTTTCTTT
TRBV27,TRBJ1-1,.,.,CASKDGGPVTEAFF,TGTGCCAGCAAGGATGGGGGGCCGGTCACTGAAGCTTTCTTT
TRBV4-3,TRBJ2-5,.,.,CASSRNLDLGETQYF,TGCGCCAGCAGCCGGAATCTAGACTTGGGGGAGACCCAGTACTTC
TRBV12-3/TRBV12-4,TRBJ2-5,many,TRBD2,CASSFGLVETQYF,TGTGCCAGCAGTTTCGGACTAGTGGAGACCCAGTACTTC
TRBV2,TRBJ2-1,.,TRBD2,CASRRGSGGVGNEQFF,TGTGCCAGCAGGAGGGGTAGCGGGGGGGTCGGGAATGAGCAGTTCTTC
TRBV7-2,TRBJ2-3,many,TRBD2,CASSPILAGGPADTQYF,TGTGCCAGCAGCCCCATACTAGCGGGGGGGCCGGCAGATACGCAGTATTTT
TRBV7-2,TRBJ1-2,.,.,CASTKKDQAPLYGYTF,TGTGCCAGCACTAAAAAGGACCAGGCCCCACTTTATGGCTACACCTTC
TRBV2,TRBJ2-1,.,TRBD2,CATVTSGGNNEQFF,TGTGCCACTGTGACTAGCGGGGGAAACAATGAGCAGTTCTTC